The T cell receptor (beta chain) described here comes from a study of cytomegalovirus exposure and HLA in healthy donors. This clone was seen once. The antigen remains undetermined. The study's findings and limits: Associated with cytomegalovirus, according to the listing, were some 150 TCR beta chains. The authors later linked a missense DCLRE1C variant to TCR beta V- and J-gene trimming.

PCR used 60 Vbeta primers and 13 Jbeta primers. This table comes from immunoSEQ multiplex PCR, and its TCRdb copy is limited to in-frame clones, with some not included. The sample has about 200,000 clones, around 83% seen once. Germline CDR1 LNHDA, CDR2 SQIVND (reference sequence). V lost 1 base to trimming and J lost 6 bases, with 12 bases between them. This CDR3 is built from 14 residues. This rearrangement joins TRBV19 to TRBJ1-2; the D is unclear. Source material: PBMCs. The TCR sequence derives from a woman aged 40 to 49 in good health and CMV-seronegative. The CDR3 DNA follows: TGTGCCAGTAGTATAGGGGCAGGAAGACATGGCTACACCTTC. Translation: CASSIGAGRHGYTF. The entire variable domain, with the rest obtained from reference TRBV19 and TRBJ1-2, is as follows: DGGITQSPKYLFRKEGQNVTLSCEQNLNHDAMYWYRQDPGQGLRLIYYSQIVNDFQKGDIAEGYSVSREKKESFPLTVTSAQKNPTAFYLCASSIGAGRHGYTFGSGTRLTVV.